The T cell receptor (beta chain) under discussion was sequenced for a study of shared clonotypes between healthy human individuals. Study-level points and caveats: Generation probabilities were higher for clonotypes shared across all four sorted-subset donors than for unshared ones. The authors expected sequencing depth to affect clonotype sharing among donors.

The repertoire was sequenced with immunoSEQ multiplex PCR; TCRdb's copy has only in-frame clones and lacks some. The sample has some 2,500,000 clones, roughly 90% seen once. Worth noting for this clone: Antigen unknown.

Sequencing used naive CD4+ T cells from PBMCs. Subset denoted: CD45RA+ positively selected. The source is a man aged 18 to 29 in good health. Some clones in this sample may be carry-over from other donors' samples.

The CDR3 region has the DNA TGCAGCGTTGCCGGGACTAGCGGGAGGAACACCGGGGAGCTGTTTTTT. This encodes CSVAGTSGRNTGELFF. V gene TRBV29-1 combines with J gene TRBJ2-2; the match to TRBD2 covers 14 bases. CDR1 is SQVTM, CDR2 ANQGSEA, per germline. V lost 4 bases and J lost 1; bases outside the gene matches: 2. The CDR3 has 16 residues.